This T cell receptor (beta chain) was sequenced during a study of graft-versus-host responses after intestinal transplantation. For the study at large: Anti-thymocyte globulin was used for induction in all recipients, who then took tacrolimus and steroids for about 3 years. Findings and caveats of the study: Declining HvG levels early post-transplant were linked to peak circulating GvH clone levels.

In the case of this clone: The antigen is not known.

J was trimmed by 3 bases and V by 3 bases; bases with no gene match: 7. CDR1 and CDR2 (germline): WSHSY, SAAADI. This CDR3 contains 15 residues. Some clones are missing from TCRdb's copy, which holds only in-frame ones; the method was immunoSEQ multiplex PCR. The data hold fewer than 120,000 clones, with approximately 92% observed a single time. This receptor was obtained from a human donor who received an intestinal transplant. The chain uses TRBV10-2 and TRBJ2-7; 8 bases match TRBD1. Source: unstimulated CD8+ T cells sorted from spleen or lymph node cells, taken before intestinal transplant. The CDR3 is CASSDGQGAVYEQYF. CDR3 in DNA: TGCGCCAGCAGTGATGGGCAGGGGGCAGTCTACGAGCAGTACTTC.